These 32 T cell receptor beta chains were sequenced from one sample in a study of immune cell composition in non-small cell lung cancer (dated by TCRdb to about 2017). The library relied on the immunoSEQ multiplex PCR assay. TCRdb limited this immuneACCESS table to in-frame rearrangements with V and J called. A share of clones is missing; checked studies link under half to unresolved V genes, and the rest is unexplained. The sample includes around 13,000 clones, with around three quarters observed a single time. Of the sample, 14% is held by the ten largest clones. The sequencing sample was made of lung tumor tissue. The source is a human donor with non-small cell lung cancer.

This chain uses TRBV7-2 with TRBJ2-3; D gene uncertain. Germline V lookup: CDR1 SGHTA, CDR2 FQGNSA. CDR3 size: 15 residues. V gave up 0 bases and J gave up 0 bases, with 7 bases separating them. Here the CDR3 DNA reads TGTGCCAGCAGCTTAGCCAGTTGGAGCACAGATACGCAGTATTTT. Its protein is CASSLASWSTDTQYF.

The chain couples TRBV5-1 to TRBJ1-1; possible D gene TRBD1, 6 bases. V was pared by 4 bases and J by 11 bases, with 18 bases between. Germline CDR1 is SGHRS and CDR2 is YFSETQ. The CDR3 length is 13 residues. The CDR3 DNA follows: TGCGCCAGCAGCCTGGGTGGGACATTAGGGGCTTTCTTT. This sequence encodes CASSLGGTLGAFF.

In DNA form, the CDR3 reads TGTGCCAGCAGCCCCCTACGCGGATTCGGGGAGCTGTTTTTT. It specifies CASSPLRGFGELFF. V gene TRBV7-2 combines with J gene TRBJ2-2; D remains unclear. The CDR3 covers 14 residues. CDR1 is SGHTA, CDR2 FQGNSA, per germline. Deletions cut 5 bases from V and 7 bases from J, with 14 bases between.

The rearrangement joins TRBV28 to TRBJ1-2; no definite D call. The CDR3 has 12 amino acids. Germline CDR1 MDHEN, CDR2 SYDVKM. V was trimmed by 9 bases and J by 3 bases, leaving 11 bases between them. CDR3 in DNA: TGTGCCAGTAACTCAGGTGACTATGGCTACACCTTC. It encodes CASNSGDYGYTF.

The CDR3 here is CASSASGRPYEQYF. The CDR3 DNA is TGTGCCAGCAGCGCGAGCGGGAGGCCGTACGAGCAGTACTTC. The V gene is TRBV9, the J gene TRBJ2-7, with 9 bases fitting TRBD2. This CDR3 has 14 amino acids. With V trimmed by 3 bases and J by 4 bases, 5 bases remained unmatched. Germline V CDR1 and CDR2: SGDLS, YYNGEE.

The chain employs TRBV5-4 and TRBJ1-2; TRBD1 matches at 7 bases. Trimming cost V 4 bases and J 2 bases; bases outside gene matches: 2. The CDR3 has 13 residues. Germline loops: CDR1 SGHNT, CDR2 YYREEE (reference sequence). CDR3 nucleotides: TGTGCCAGCAGCGCGGGACAGAACTATGGCTACACCTTC. Its translation: CASSAGQNYGYTF.

The chain links TRBV21-1 to TRBJ2-7; the D call in the table, TRBD1, was not verified against the DNA. TRBV21-1 is tagged as a pseudogene. The length of the CDR3 is 18 residues. The chain's CDR3 is CASSTTRGQGNFWREQYF. The CDR3 DNA reads TGTGCCAGCAGCACTACCAGGGGACAGGGGAATTTTTGGCGCGAGCAGTACTTC.

The chain uses TRBV2 and TRBJ1-1; a possible D gene is TRBD1 (5 bases). The CDR3 has 14 residues. V was cut by 5 bases and J by 5 bases, with 15 bases left in between. Germline CDR1 and CDR2: SNHLY and FYNNEI. As DNA, the CDR3 is TGTGCCAGCAGTTCCGGGACGCGGGAGACTGAAGCTTTCTTT. This encodes CASSSGTRETEAFF.

The chain employs TRBV28 and TRBJ1-2; 7 positions agree with TRBD1. CDR3 length: 12 residues. Trimming removed 7 bases from V and 8 bases from J; junction bases left unmatched: 7. Germline CDR1 MDHEN, CDR2 SYDVKM. CDR3 in DNA: TGTGCCAGCACCGACAGGGTAAAAGGCTACACCTTC. Residues: CASTDRVKGYTF.

The genes are TRBV5-6 and TRBJ1-4, with 10 bases matching TRBD1. Germline V gene sequence: CDR1 SGHDT, CDR2 YYEEEE. V dropped 4 bases and J dropped 6; count of bases not matched to a gene: 6. The CDR3 covers 15 residues. CDR3 sequence: CASSIDRGLDEKLFF. CDR3 coding DNA: TGTGCCAGCAGCATTGACAGGGGGCTTGATGAAAAACTGTTTTTT.

This chain connects TRBV27 to TRBJ2-1; 13 nucleotides agree with TRBD2. The CDR3 totals 17 residues. Trimming cost V 5 bases and J 7 bases; bases outside gene matches: 11. Germline V lookup: CDR1 MNHEY, CDR2 SMNVEV (reference sequence). This chain's CDR3 is CASSPRELAGGGNEQFF. The CDR3 DNA reads as TGTGCCAGCAGTCCGCGAGAACTAGCGGGAGGGGGGAATGAGCAGTTCTTC.

This sequence joins TRBV2 and TRBJ2-1, with a weak D call TRBD1 (6 bases). There are 11 residues in the CDR3. The V gene's germline CDR1 is SNHLY and CDR2 FYNNEI. With 8 bases removed from V and 8 bases from J, the gap between germline ends came to 10 bases. CDR3 sequence reads: CASRQVDEQFF. The CDR3 nucleotides are TGTGCCAGCCGACAGGTCGATGAGCAGTTCTTC.

This clone was counted between two and nine times. The chain has TRBV19 and TRBJ2-7; 10 positions match TRBD2. The CDR3 runs to 14 residues. The ends lost 7 bases at V and 1 base at J; junction bases unmatched: 4. CDR1 and CDR2 (germline): LNHDA, SQIVND (reference sequence). The CDR3 reads CASKLAGASYEQYF. CDR3 DNA sequence: TGTGCCAGTAAGCTAGCGGGGGCTTCCTACGAGCAGTACTTC.

The chain joins TRBV9 to TRBJ1-6; no clear D gene. V was shortened by 1 base and J by 7 bases, with 6 bases between the two germline ends. Germline lookup yields CDR1 SGDLS and CDR2 YYNGEE. This CDR3 contains 13 residues. The CDR3 protein is CASSVSENSPLHF. DNA for the CDR3: TGTGCCAGCAGCGTAAGCGAAAATTCACCCCTCCACTTT.

The chain couples TRBV7-2 to TRBJ1-1, with 8 bases lining up with TRBD1. V dropped 6 bases and J dropped 0; count of bases not matched to a gene: 15. Germline V CDR1 and CDR2: SGHTA, FQGNSA. The CDR3 loop spans 18 amino acids. The CDR3 nucleotides read TGTGCCAGCAGAGCCCGGACAGGGAGGTTCCTGATGAACACTGAAGCTTTCTTT. Protein sequence: CASRARTGRFLMNTEAFF.

V usage is TRBV19 and J usage is TRBJ2-1, with D maybe TRBD1 (6 bases). The CDR3 loop spans 17 amino acids. CDR1 is LNHDA, CDR2 SQIVND, per germline (reference sequence). Trimming removed 3 bases from V and 5 bases from J, with 20 bases in between. CDR3 amino acids: CASSISQRNRADNEQFF. In nucleotides, the CDR3 is TGTGCCAGTAGTATCTCCCAGCGGAACAGGGCCGACAATGAGCAGTTCTTC.

This clone was recorded once. The chain recombines TRBV29-1 with TRBJ1-2; maybe TRBD1 (6 bases). There are 18 residues in the CDR3. CDR1 is SQVTM, CDR2 ANQGSEA, per germline. V was clipped by 0 bases and J by 0 bases, with 20 bases between them. The CDR3 region is CSVEEVPGRGGANYGYTF. The CDR3 nucleotides are TGCAGCGTTGAAGAGGTCCCGGGACGGGGGGGCGCTAACTATGGCTACACCTTC.

The chain employs TRBV7-3 and TRBJ2-3, with D tentatively TRBD1 (6 bases). The CDR3 loop spans 14 amino acids. CDR1 and CDR2 from the germline V gene are SGHTA and FQGTGA. With 0 bases removed from V and 6 bases from J, the gap between germline ends came to 10 bases. The CDR3 bases are TGTGCCAGCAGCTTAACGGGGGCAAGGGATACGCAGTATTTT. Translation gives CASSLTGARDTQYF.

V usage is TRBV19 and J usage is TRBJ1-3, with a possible D match to TRBD1 (5 bases). The CDR3 length is 15 residues. Germline CDR1 LNHDA, CDR2 SQIVND (reference sequence). Trimming cost V 3 bases and J 2 bases, with 11 bases left between them. CDR3 sequence reads: CASSIVEGTGNTIYF. CDR3 DNA sequence: TGTGCCAGTAGTATTGTGGAGGGGACTGGAAACACCATATATTTT.

The gene calls are TRBV5-5 and TRBJ2-5; D possibly corresponds to TRBD1 (6 bases). Trimming left V 2 bases short and J 5 bases short, with 10 bases between. The germline gives CDR1 SGHKS, CDR2 YYEKEE (reference sequence). The CDR3 length is 13 residues. DNA of the CDR3: TGTGCCAGCAGCTTTACAGGGTTTGAGACCCAGTACTTC. This encodes CASSFTGFETQYF.

This clone was recorded a few times. The chain uses TRBV19 and TRBJ1-6; a possible D gene is TRBD1 (6 bases). The CDR3 runs to 13 residues. Per the germline V gene, CDR1 is LNHDA and CDR2 is SQIVND (reference sequence). Trimming pared 4 bases from V and 10 bases from J, leaving 11 bases between. CDR3 loop: CASSSQGNSPLHF. The CDR3 nucleotides read TGTGCCAGTAGTAGCCAGGGGAACTCACCCCTCCACTTT.

The chain carries TRBV29-1 and TRBJ2-1, with TRBD1 identical over 9 bases. Germline V CDR1 and CDR2: SQVTM, ANQGSEA. This CDR3 contains 14 residues. After removal of 4 bases from V and 9 bases from J, the junction contained 10 bases not matched to a gene. DNA for the CDR3: TGCAGCGTTGCTTCCCGAACAGGGGGCAGTGAGCAGTTCTTC. Translation: CSVASRTGGSEQFF.

This clone was seen only once. The chain links TRBV28 to TRBJ1-4; TRBD1 might be the D (5 bases). The CDR3 length is 13 residues. V lost 10 bases to trimming and J lost 3 bases, with 12 bases between them. Germline V gives CDR1 MDHEN, CDR2 SYDVKM. The CDR3, as DNA: TGTGCCATAGGGGCCGTCGCTAATGAAAAACTGTTTTTT. Amino acids: CAIGAVANEKLFF.

V is TRBV7-2 and J is TRBJ2-1, with 7 bases fitting TRBD2. There are 17 residues in the CDR3. Per the germline V gene, CDR1 is SGHTA and CDR2 is FQGNSA. The ends lost 5 bases at V and 8 bases at J; junction bases unmatched: 18. For the CDR3, the DNA is TGTGCCAGCAGCCTAAGACCGATCGCGGGAGTAGGGTATGAGCAGTTCTTC. Translating it yields CASSLRPIAGVGYEQFF.

This chain links TRBV9 with TRBJ1-2, with 11 nucleotides matching TRBD1. From germline, CDR1 is SGDLS and CDR2 YYNGEE. V dropped 4 bases and J dropped 5; count of bases not matched to a gene: 7. The length of the CDR3 is 15 residues. This CDR3 is CASSTGDRGSYGYTF. The CDR3 region has the DNA TGTGCCAGCAGCACCGGGGACAGGGGGAGTTATGGCTACACCTTC.

This chain joins TRBV2 and TRBJ1-2; the D gene is possibly TRBD1 (6 bases). CDR1 and CDR2 (germline): SNHLY, FYNNEI. This CDR3 has 13 residues. The V end lost 7 bases, the J end lost 1 base, and 10 bases lay between the germline ends. CDR3 residues: CASKGRGNYGYTF. CDR3 DNA sequence: TGTGCCAGCAAAGGCAGGGGTAACTATGGCTACACCTTC.

The rearrangement joins TRBV19 to TRBJ2-1; possibly TRBD2 for D (5 bases). The ends were cut back, 6 bases at V and 11 bases at J, with 17 bases in the middle. This CDR3 contains 13 residues. In germline, CDR1 is LNHDA, CDR2 SQIVND (reference sequence). DNA of the CDR3: TGTGCCAGTAGCCAACTAGGAGCCCCTCAGCAGTTCTTC. Residues: CASSQLGAPQQFF.

The V gene is TRBV28, the J gene TRBJ1-2; the match to TRBD1 covers 8 bases. This CDR3 has 17 amino acids. Trimming took 7 bases from V and 6 from J; bases not matched to a gene: 19. Looked up from germline, CDR1 is MDHEN and CDR2 is SYDVKM. Here the CDR3 DNA reads TGTGCCAGCAAAGGCTCCCAGGGGGCGCAGGGGGGCCATGGCTACACCTTC. This translates into CASKGSQGAQGGHGYTF.

The V and J genes are TRBV7-9 and TRBJ2-7; TRBD1 matches at 7 bases. The germline gives CDR1 SEHNR, CDR2 FQNEAQ (reference sequence). The V gene end was trimmed by 5 bases and the J gene end by 7 bases; junction bases not matched to a gene: 11. CDR3 length equals 14 residues. In DNA form, the CDR3 reads TGTGCCAGCAGCCCGACAGGGAATGTGCGTGAGCAGTACTTC. It encodes CASSPTGNVREQYF.

V gene TRBV2 combines with J gene TRBJ1-2; TRBD1 is a possible D gene (5 bases). Deletions cut 6 bases from V and 8 bases from J, with 13 bases between. The CDR3 is 12 amino acids. Germline lookup yields CDR1 SNHLY and CDR2 FYNNEI. CDR3: CASSYMQGGYTF. The CDR3 DNA is TGTGCCAGCAGCTACATGCAGGGCGGCTACACCTTC.

The rearrangement joins TRBV7-9 to TRBJ1-3; D ambiguous. The CDR3 is 15 amino acids. From germline, CDR1 is SEHNR and CDR2 FQNEAQ (reference sequence). V was pared by 5 bases and J by 9 bases, with 20 bases between. CDR3 nucleotides: TGTGCCAGCAGCGGGCCCCTGGAGGGTGCGCGCACCATATATTTT. It specifies CASSGPLEGARTIYF.

This clone is medium-sized. The rearrangement links TRBV9 to TRBJ2-6; 7 bases are a match to TRBD2. J gave up 0 bases and V 6 bases, and 12 bases lay outside the gene matches. The CDR3 is made up of 18 amino acids. Germline V gene sequence: CDR1 SGDLS, CDR2 YYNGEE. For the CDR3, the DNA is TGTGCCAGCAAAGGATTGGGGAGGGGATACTCTGGGGCCAACGTCCTGACTTTC. This encodes CASKGLGRGYSGANVLTF.